The next 32 T cell receptor beta chains were all read from a single sample in a study of CD8+ T cells in alopecia areata (dated by TCRdb to 2016 to 2019). The library was built by means of the immunoSEQ multiplex PCR assay. RNA was extracted from all samples and reverse transcribed into cDNA, which served as template for TCR sequencing. Imported from immuneACCESS, the table was reduced by TCRdb to in-frame sequences with V and J called. These copies leave out some clones; in studies compared against another copy, an unresolved V gene accounts for under half, and the cause of the remainder is not known. The sample table records around 65,000 clones; about half of these occur just once. Approximately 18% of the sample goes to the ten largest clones. The sample's time point label, decoded: baseline before oral tofacitinib. This material consisted of CD8+ T cells sorted from blood, taken at week 0. Every receptor here comes from a human donor with alopecia areata.

The rearrangement joins TRBV28 to TRBJ1-2; D may be TRBD1 (5 bases). The CDR3 has 17 amino acids. Per the germline V gene, CDR1 is MDHEN and CDR2 is SYDVKM. V was clipped by 6 bases and J by 8 bases, with 28 bases between them. DNA for the CDR3: TGTGCCAGCAGCCTAAGCTCCGGGACGGAAACTGCGGGGGGCTACACCTTC. Its protein is CASSLSSGTETAGGYTF.

The rearrangement links TRBV14 to TRBJ2-1; D possibly matches TRBD1 or TRBD2 (5 bases each). V was shortened by 1 base and J by 2 bases, with 12 bases between the two germline ends. CDR1 and CDR2 from the germline V gene are SGHDN and FVKESK. The CDR3 spans 16 residues. The CDR3 reads CASSQGEPGPYNEQFF. CDR3 nucleotide sequence: TGTGCCAGCAGCCAAGGTGAGCCGGGACCCTACAATGAGCAGTTCTTC.

This chain joins TRBV29-1 and TRBJ2-2, with TRBD2 identical over 11 bases. From germline, CDR1 is SQVTM and CDR2 ANQGSEA. The V segment lost 6 bases and the J segment 5 bases; nucleotides outside the gene matches: 2. This CDR3 has 13 amino acids. The DNA for the CDR3 is TGCAGCGTACCTAGCGGGGGGACCGGGGAGCTGTTTTTT. It specifies CSVPSGGTGELFF.

V gene TRBV13 combines with J gene TRBJ2-2, with TRBD2 identical over 10 bases. The trim removed 6 bases at V and 6 bases at J, leaving 4 bases unmatched. CDR3 length: 14 residues. Germline V gene lookup returns CDR1 PRHDT and CDR2 FYEKMQ (reference sequence). CDR3 in DNA: TGTGCCAGCAGAGCGGGAGGGGACGCCGGGGAGCTGTTTTTT. It encodes CASRAGGDAGELFF.

A remark on this clone: The identical CDR3 is also encoded by other nucleotide sequences in the sample. J is TRBJ2-7 and V is TRBV29-1; D unclear. V was pared by 0 bases and J by 3 bases, with 6 bases between. Germline loops: CDR1 SQVTM, CDR2 ANQGSEA. The CDR3 is 12 residues long. The CDR3 nucleotides are TGCAGCGTTGAAGATCGAGTCTACGAGCAGTACTTC. Its translation: CSVEDRVYEQYF.

This clone is a singleton in its sample. This rearrangement joins TRBV27 to TRBJ2-1, with 7 bases identical to TRBD2. Germline V gene data show CDR1 as MNHEY and CDR2 as SMNVEV (reference sequence). The CDR3 extends over 16 amino acids. V lost 3 bases and J lost 8; bases outside the gene matches: 13. CDR3 amino acids: CASSFLAGAPLDEQFF. The CDR3, as DNA: TGTGCCAGCAGTTTTTTGGCGGGAGCCCCTTTGGATGAGCAGTTCTTC.

V is TRBV15 and J is TRBJ2-7, with no clear D. Germline CDR1 reads LNHNV; CDR2 reads YYDKDF (reference sequence). With 1 base removed from V and 3 bases from J, the gap between germline ends came to 7 bases. CDR3 length: 13 amino acids. The CDR3 protein is CATSRGPDYEQYF. For the CDR3, the DNA is TGTGCCACCAGCAGAGGACCGGACTACGAGCAGTACTTC.

The table lists this clone with a count of one. The chain recombines TRBV7-9 with TRBJ2-7, with D perhaps TRBD1 or TRBD2 (5 bases each). Germline V gene data show CDR1 as SEHNR and CDR2 as FQNEAQ (reference sequence). Between the trimmed V and J ends, which lost 5 bases and 3 bases, there was a span of 17 bases. This CDR3 contains 15 residues. The CDR3 here is CASSQGADGNYEQYF. The DNA for the CDR3 is TGTGCCAGCAGCCAAGGGGCTGACGGGAACTACGAGCAGTACTTC.

The chain carries TRBV29-1 and TRBJ2-1; D is undetermined. In germline, CDR1 is SQVTM, CDR2 ANQGSEA. The CDR3 covers 12 residues. Trimming shortened V by 2 bases and J by 5 bases, and 7 bases separated the two germline ends. CDR3 nucleotide sequence: TGCAGCGTTGAATTGGGTGACAATGAGCAGTTCTTC. Translated: CSVELGDNEQFF.

This chain joins TRBV4-3 and TRBJ2-7; D unclear. CDR3 length: 14 amino acids. Germline V CDR1 and CDR2: LGHNA, YSLEER. Trimming took off 1 base at V and 0 bases at J, with 7 bases between the two ends. The CDR3 sequence: CASSQGRISYEQYF. CDR3 coding DNA: TGCGCCAGCAGCCAAGGTAGGATCTCCTACGAGCAGTACTTC.

By share of the sample, this clone is medium-sized. The V gene is TRBV5-6, the J gene TRBJ1-1, with a tentative D call TRBD1 (5 bases). Germline CDR1 and CDR2: SGHDT and YYEEEE. The V and J ends lost 2 bases and 4 bases respectively, with 6 bases between them. The CDR3 consists of 12 residues. DNA of the CDR3: TGTGCCAGCAGCTTCGGGACCACTGAAGCTTTCTTT. Residues: CASSFGTTEAFF. Full variable domain (missing parts from reference TRBV5-6 and TRBJ1-1): DAGVTQSPTHLIKTRGQQVTLRCSPKSGHDTVSWYQQALGQGPQFIFQYYEEEERQRGNFPDRFSGHQFPNYSSELNVNALLLGDSALYLCASSFGTTEAFFGQGTRLTVV.

This clone has only a few counts. Here the CDR3 reads CASSDGTLKLFF. The CDR3 DNA sequence: TGTGCCAGCAGCGACGGGACTCTGAAGCTGTTTTTT. This chain joins TRBV7-9 and TRBJ2-2; possible D gene TRBD2, 6 bases. Between the trimmed V and J ends, which lost 5 bases and 12 bases, there was a span of 13 bases. Germline loops: CDR1 SEHNR, CDR2 FQNEAQ (reference sequence). This CDR3 contains 12 residues. Looking up the rest from reference TRBV7-9 and TRBJ2-2 gives the full variable domain: DTGVSQNPRHKITKRGQNVTFRCDPISEHNRLYWYRQTLGQGPEFLTYFQNEAQLEKSRLLSDRFSAERPKGSFSTLEIQRTEQGDSAMYLCASSDGTLKLFFGEGSRLTVL.

The sample holds a few counts of this clone. The chain employs TRBV19 and TRBJ1-1; no definite D call. V dropped 10 bases and J dropped 0 bases, with 6 bases sitting between them. Looked up from germline, CDR1 is LNHDA and CDR2 is SQIVND (reference sequence). The CDR3 length is 11 residues. In DNA, the CDR3 is TGTGCCACTCACGTGAACACTGAAGCTTTCTTT. Encoded protein: CATHVNTEAFF.

V gene TRBV30 combines with J gene TRBJ2-3; D is possibly TRBD1 or TRBD2 (5 bases each). Germline V CDR1 and CDR2: GTSNPN, SVGIG (reference sequence). The V end was cut by 5 bases, the J end by 6 bases, with 15 bases between. The CDR3 is 13 residues long. CDR3 sequence reads: CAWGTGSDDTQYF. The CDR3, as DNA: TGTGCCTGGGGGACCGGGTCCGACGATACGCAGTATTTT.

This clone was seen a handful of times. J is TRBJ2-3 and V is TRBV4-1; 9 bases are shared with TRBD1. V was clipped by 3 bases and J by 5 bases; unmatched bases: 6. The CDR3 sequence is 15 residues long. From germline, CDR1 is MGHRA and CDR2 YSYEKL. DNA for the CDR3: TGCGCCAGCAGCCATGCAACAGGGGGCATAGATACGCAGTATTTT. This encodes CASSHATGGIDTQYF.

This clone was picked up a small number of times. V is TRBV11-2 and J is TRBJ1-4; 10 bases map to TRBD1. This CDR3 contains 16 residues. V was pared by 5 bases and J by 1 base, with 4 bases of the junction left unmatched. Germline CDR1 reads SGHAT; CDR2 reads FQNNGV. The DNA for the CDR3 is TGTGCCAGCAGCGCCCGGGACAGGGGAACTAATGAAAAACTGTTTTTT. Translating it yields CASSARDRGTNEKLFF.

The chain uses TRBV30 and TRBJ1-5, with a possible D match to TRBD1 (5 bases). CDR3 size: 15 residues. Trimming took 0 bases from V and 6 from J, leaving 15 bases between them. Germline CDR1 is GTSNPN and CDR2 is SVGIG (reference sequence). CDR3 in amino acids: CAWSVRGLGGQPQHF. CDR3 sequence (DNA): TGTGCCTGGAGTGTACGGGGCCTAGGCGGTCAGCCCCAGCATTTT.

CDR3 bases: TGTGCCAGCAGCTCCGCCTTCCGGCAGCCCCAGCATTTT. This gives the protein CASSSAFRQPQHF. This sequence joins TRBV6-5 and TRBJ1-5, with no clear D. The CDR3 is 13 residues long. Trimming stripped 6 bases from V and 7 bases from J, with 13 bases between. Germline V gene sequence: CDR1 MNHEY, CDR2 SVGAGI.

CDR3 in amino acids: CAWSEDREKQFF. The DNA of the CDR3 is TGTGCCTGGAGCGAGGACAGGGAAAAGCAGTTCTTC. The chain employs TRBV30 and TRBJ2-1; 8 bases agree with TRBD1. The J segment lost 11 bases and the V segment lost 3 bases, leaving 6 bases of the junction unmatched. This CDR3 region has 12 residues. CDR1 is GTSNPN, CDR2 SVGIG, per germline (reference sequence). Together with reference TRBV30 and TRBJ2-1, the CDR3 gives the full variable domain: SQTIHQWPATLVQPVGSPLSLECTVEGTSNPNLYWYRQAAGRGLQLLFYSVGIGQISSEVPQNLSASRPQDRQFILSSKKLLLSDSGFYLCAWSEDREKQFFGPGTRLTVL.

The J gene is TRBJ2-1, the V gene TRBV30; 7 bases align to TRBD2. V shed 3 bases, J shed 2 bases, and the junction held 7 bases outside the gene matches. The CDR3 covers 15 residues. From germline, CDR1 is GTSNPN and CDR2 SVGIG (reference sequence). The CDR3 region is CAWSGARGAYNEQFF. The DNA for the CDR3 is TGTGCCTGGAGCGGAGCACGGGGGGCCTACAATGAGCAGTTCTTC.

This clone was seen repeatedly, ten times or more. The chain has TRBV6-6 and TRBJ2-1; perhaps TRBD1 as D (6 bases). CDR1 and CDR2 (germline): MNHNY, SVGAGI (reference sequence). Trimming cost V 0 bases and J 5 bases, with 8 bases left between them. This CDR3 region has 14 residues. CDR3 coding DNA: TGTGCCAGCAGTTACTCCGGACAGAACAATGAGCAGTTCTTC. Encoded protein: CASSYSGQNNEQFF.

The chain uses TRBV11-2 and TRBJ2-5, with 7 bases matching TRBD1. The CDR3 has 16 residues. Per germline, CDR1 SGHAT and CDR2 FQNNGV. J gave up 3 bases and V 4 bases, and 11 bases lay outside the gene matches. The CDR3 spells CASSSHSTGNKETQYF. The CDR3 nucleotides are TGTGCCAGCAGCTCGCACTCGACAGGGAACAAAGAGACCCAGTACTTC. The full variable domain, its missing parts supplied by reference TRBV11-2 and TRBJ2-5, is EAGVAQSPRYKIIEKRQSVAFWCNPISGHATLYWYQQILGQGPKLLIQFQNNGVVDDSQLPKDRFSAERLKGVDSTLKIQPAKLEDSAVYLCASSSHSTGNKETQYFGPGTRLLVL.

V and J are TRBV4-1 and TRBJ2-5; a possible D gene is TRBD1 (5 bases). CDR3 length equals 14 residues. Between the trimmed V and J ends, which lost 4 bases and 1 base, there was a span of 10 bases. Germline V CDR1 and CDR2: MGHRA, YSYEKL. CDR3 amino acids: CASSPRQFQETQYF. In DNA form, the CDR3 reads TGCGCCAGCAGCCCCCGACAGTTCCAAGAGACCCAGTACTTC.

The chain uses TRBV11-2 and TRBJ2-7, with D possibly matching TRBD2 (6 bases). Per germline, CDR1 SGHAT and CDR2 FQNNGV. The length of the CDR3 is 14 residues. With 2 bases removed from V and 5 bases from J, the gap between germline ends came to 13 bases. The CDR3 sequence: CASSLRAGGNEQYF. CDR3 nucleotides: TGTGCCAGCAGCTTACGGGCAGGAGGGAACGAGCAGTACTTC.

The gene calls are TRBV2 and TRBJ2-7; D uncertain. CDR3 length: 13 residues. V shed 3 bases and J shed 3 bases, with 9 bases lying between them. The germline CDR1 and CDR2 sequences are SNHLY and FYNNEI. CDR3 region: CASSDSRFYEQYF. The CDR3 DNA is TGTGCCAGCAGTGACTCTAGGTTCTACGAGCAGTACTTC.

This clone was observed a few times. V usage is TRBV11-2 and J usage is TRBJ2-5, with D perhaps TRBD1 (7 bases). Germline-derived CDR1 and CDR2 are SGHAT and FQNNGV. CDR3 length: 15 residues. V dropped 5 bases and J dropped 5 bases, with 18 bases sitting between them. CDR3 sequence reads: CASSDDRAAGETQYF. In DNA, the CDR3 is TGTGCCAGCAGCGACGACAGGGCGGCGGGGGAGACCCAGTACTTC. Complete variable domain (other parts from reference TRBV11-2 and TRBJ2-5): EAGVAQSPRYKIIEKRQSVAFWCNPISGHATLYWYQQILGQGPKLLIQFQNNGVVDDSQLPKDRFSAERLKGVDSTLKIQPAKLEDSAVYLCASSDDRAAGETQYFGPGTRLLVL.

The rearrangement joins TRBV4-2 to TRBJ2-5; the D call may be TRBD1 or TRBD2 (5 bases each). Germline-derived CDR1 and CDR2 are LGHNA and YNFKEQ. This CDR3 has 17 amino acids. V dropped 0 bases and J dropped 2 bases, with 16 bases sitting between them. The CDR3 DNA follows: TGTGCCAGCAGCCAAGAATCCCCCTTGGGGGTTCAAGAGACCCAGTACTTC. Protein sequence: CASSQESPLGVQETQYF.

This chain links TRBV5-6 with TRBJ2-1; the D is unclear. V was clipped by 0 bases and J by 8 bases, with 12 bases between them. The CDR3 runs to 14 residues. CDR1 is SGHDT, CDR2 YYEEEE, per germline. This CDR3 reads CASSLVGSADEQFF. The CDR3 DNA reads TGTGCCAGCAGCTTGGTAGGGTCTGCGGATGAGCAGTTCTTC.

In this sample, this clone turned up once. The chain couples TRBV11-1 to TRBJ2-7; D perhaps matches TRBD1 (6 bases). The ends were cut back, 5 bases at V and 4 bases at J, with 15 bases in the middle. CDR3 length: 14 amino acids. The germline CDR1 and CDR2 sequences are SGHAT and FQDESV (reference sequence). The CDR3 coding sequence is TGTGCCAGCAGCACGCGAACACAGGGTTACGAGCAGTACTTC. Its protein product is CASSTRTQGYEQYF.

The J gene is TRBJ2-7, the V gene TRBV30; D gene ambiguous. This CDR3 spans 16 amino acids. Germline CDR1 GTSNPN, CDR2 SVGIG (reference sequence). V was pared by 0 bases and J by 1 base, with 16 bases between. The CDR3 DNA follows: TGTGCCTGGAGTGTACGGAGTCGGACGAGGTCCTACGAGCAGTACTTC. This codes for CAWSVRSRTRSYEQYF.

This clone was recorded at least ten times. DNA of the CDR3: TGTGCCAGCAGCTCGACTAGTGTTTCCTACAATGAGCAGTTCTTC. It yields the protein CASSSTSVSYNEQFF. V is TRBV7-9 and J is TRBJ2-1; tentatively, D is TRBD2 (6 bases). Deletions cut 4 bases from V and 1 base from J, with 11 bases between. Germline loops: CDR1 SEHNR, CDR2 FQNEAQ (reference sequence). The CDR3 spans 15 residues.

This chain links TRBV6-5 with TRBJ2-7; the D is unclear. V shed 6 bases and J shed 6 bases, with 21 bases lying between them. The CDR3 covers 15 residues. Looked up from germline, CDR1 is MNHEY and CDR2 is SVGAGI. The CDR3 DNA reads TGTGCCAGCAGCCTCCCGGGCACGGATGCCAGCGAGCAGTACTTC. Translation: CASSLPGTDASEQYF.